Listed below are T cell receptor beta chains from one sample, sequenced in a study of T cell responses to AZD1222 COVID-19 vaccine. TCRdb's copy holds only in-frame clones and misses some; the assay was immunoSEQ multiplex PCR. The data hold 60,000 to 75,000 clones, with 80% to 90% observed a single time. Sample: peripheral blood, taken on day 0 of AZD1222 vaccination. These receptors all come from an adult in good health. CDR3s include the opening cysteine and the closing phenylalanine or tryptophan. Fields, in order: J gene, CDR3 length, D gene, V gene, clone size, CDR3 DNA, CDR3 protein. A D gene is named only where the DNA matches it firmly. Expanded clones are given a class, and other clones once, few, many or no size at all.

>TRBJ2-3|17|.|TRBV10-1|.
TGCGCCAGCAGTGAGTCTATGGGACACGAACACACAGATACGCAGTATTTT
CASSESMGHEHTDTQYF
>TRBJ2-1|15|TRBD1|TRBV6-1|.
TGTGCCAGCAGTGACGGGACAGGGTATCGGGGTGAGCAGTTCTTC
CASSDGTGYRGEQFF
>TRBJ1-1|14|.|TRBV2|.
TGTGCCAGCAGTGAGAATAGTGGAGGGGGTGAAGCTTTCTTT
CASSENSGGGEAFF
>TRBJ2-1|14|TRBD1|TRBV5-1|.
TGCGCCAGCAGAGAAACACAGGGGATGGATGAGCAGTTCTTC
CASRETQGMDEQFF
>TRBJ2-5|13|.|TRBV5-1|once
TGCGCCAGCAGCTCGACGGGCCCTCGGGACCAGTACTTC
CASSSTGPRDQYF
>TRBJ2-5|13|.|TRBV6-7|.
TGTGCCAGCAGTTACAGGGTTGGAGAGACCCAGTACTTC
CASSYRVGETQYF
>TRBJ1-2|15|.|TRBV11-2|.
TGTGCCAGCAGCTTAGCCCGGGACGGTTTCTATGGCTACACCTTC
CASSLARDGFYGYTF
>TRBJ1-6|19|.|TRBV27|.
TGTGCCAGCAGTTTAGGGTATTCAGGCGAGAGCTCCTATAATTCACCCCTCCACTTT
CASSLGYSGESSYNSPLHF
>TRBJ1-3|13|.|TRBV9|.
TGTGCCAGCAGCGTATCATCAGGAAACACCATATATTTT
CASSVSSGNTIYF
>TRBJ1-6|18|.|TRBV16|.
TGTGCCAGCAGCCAAACAGAGGGACGGTGGTCCTATAATTCACCCCTCCACTTT
CASSQTEGRWSYNSPLHF
>TRBJ2-7|18|TRBD2|TRBV3-1/TRBV3-2|.
TGTGCCAGCAGCCACTTTGGGACTAGCGGGGGGATCCACTACGAGCAGTACTTC
CASSHFGTSGGIHYEQYF
>TRBJ2-1|16|.|TRBV30|few
TGTGCCTGGAGCCCGTCTGACAGCAGCTCCTACAATGAGCAGTTCTTC
CAWSPSDSSSYNEQFF
>TRBJ2-7|15|.|TRBV3-1/TRBV3-2|.
TGTGCCAGCAGCCAGCTGTTGGCTAACTCCTACGAGCAGTACTTC
CASSQLLANSYEQYF
>TRBJ1-1|12|.|TRBV5-4|.
TGTGCCAGCAGCCCAGGGCTGACTGAAGCTTTCTTT
CASSPGLTEAFF
>TRBJ1-5|14|.|TRBV2|.
TGTGCCAGCAGCCAGCTGCGGGGAAATCAGCCCCAGCATTTT
CASSQLRGNQPQHF
>TRBJ2-6|17|TRBD1|TRBV19|.
TGTGCCAGTAGTGGGGACAGGTCCTACTCTGGGGCCAACGTCCTGACTTTC
CASSGDRSYSGANVLTF
>TRBJ1-5|14|.|TRBV19|.
TGTGCCACCCAGCGGGGGGCGAGCAATCAGCCCCAGCATTTT
CATQRGASNQPQHF
>TRBJ2-1|14|TRBD1|TRBV7-9|.
TGTGCCAGCAGCCCCAGGGGGTTCGACAATGAGCAGTTCTTC
CASSPRGFDNEQFF
>TRBJ1-2|15|TRBD1|TRBV19|once
TGTGCCAGTAGTAAACGGGGACAGGGGGCGATTGGCTACACCTTC
CASSKRGQGAIGYTF
>TRBJ1-3|16|TRBD1|TRBV19|.
TGTGCCAGTAGCAGGAGGGGGCAGGGCTCTGGAAACACCATATATTTT
CASSRRGQGSGNTIYF
>TRBJ1-4|16|TRBD1|TRBV18|.
TGTGCCAGCTCACCCCTACCACAGGGGAGTAAGGAAAAACTGTTTTTT
CASSPLPQGSKEKLFF
>TRBJ1-5|15|.|TRBV2|.
TGTGCCAGCAGTGAACGCAGGGGATTCAATCAGCCCCAGCATTTT
CASSERRGFNQPQHF
>TRBJ1-1|13|.|TRBV9|once
TGTGCCAGCAGCTTTACAGGGAACACTGAAGCTTTCTTT
CASSFTGNTEAFF
>TRBJ1-1|14|.|TRBV29-1|.
TGCAGCGTTGTAGCTAACCGAATGAACACTGAAGCTTTCTTT
CSVVANRMNTEAFF
>TRBJ1-1|12|.|TRBV18|.
TGTGCCAGCTCACAAGGGAACACTGAAGCTTTCTTT
CASSQGNTEAFF
>TRBJ1-5|15|.|TRBV6-6|few
TGTGCCAGCAGTTACAGGGCAGAGGGCAATCAGCCCCAGCATTTT
CASSYRAEGNQPQHF
>TRBJ2-5|14|TRBD1|TRBV5-1|.
TGCGCCAGCAGCTTGGGGGACAGCCAAGAGACCCAGTACTTC
CASSLGDSQETQYF
>TRBJ2-7|12|.|TRBV5-5|.
TGTGCCAGCAGCTTCGGGTCGTACGAGCAGTACTTC
CASSFGSYEQYF
>TRBJ1-3|16|.|TRBV7-8|once
TGTGCCAGCAGCCCGCCGGGGGGCTCTTCTGGAAACACCATATATTTT
CASSPPGGSSGNTIYF
>TRBJ2-5|11|.|TRBV3-1/TRBV3-2|.
TGTGCCAGCAGCCAAGAGTATACCCAGTACTTC
CASSQEYTQYF
>TRBJ2-1|13|TRBD1|TRBV19|once
TGTGCCAGTAGTAGGGAGCGACAGGGACGGGAGTTCTTC
CASSRERQGREFF
>TRBJ2-4|16|.|TRBV7-8|.
TGTGCCAGCAGCTCGAACGATTGGGGAGCCAAAAACATTCAGTACTTC
CASSSNDWGAKNIQYF
>TRBJ2-1|15|.|TRBV3-1/TRBV3-2|.
TGTGCCAGCAGCCAAGGCGGGACGGAAGGTACTGAGCAGTTCTTC
CASSQGGTEGTEQFF
>TRBJ2-7|14|.|TRBV28|.
TGTGCCAGCAGTTTATGGGGGAGCTCCCGCGAGCAGTACTTC
CASSLWGSSREQYF
>TRBJ1-5|15|.|TRBV4-2|few
TGTGCCAGCAGCCAAGACAGAGGGATCAATCAGCCCCAGCATTTT
CASSQDRGINQPQHF
>TRBJ2-5|15|TRBD1|TRBV5-6|.
TGTGCCAGCATCTCTCTGGACAGGGGGCAAGAGACCCAGTACTTC
CASISLDRGQETQYF
>TRBJ1-2|14|TRBD1|TRBV30|.
TGTGCCTGGAGAGCCACAGGGGAGGACTATGGCTACACCTTC
CAWRATGEDYGYTF
>TRBJ1-6|15|TRBD1|TRBV27|.
TGTGCCAGCAGTTTATTCGGACAGGGCTACTCACCCCTCCACTTT
CASSLFGQGYSPLHF
>TRBJ1-2|14|TRBD1|TRBV27|.
TGTGCCAGCAGTCCGAAGACAGGGAACTATGGCTACACCTTC
CASSPKTGNYGYTF
>TRBJ2-3|19|TRBD2|TRBV10-1|.
TGCGCCAGCAGTGATATCCTAGCGGGGGGCACTTCTCGGGCAGATACGCAGTATTTT
CASSDILAGGTSRADTQYF
>TRBJ1-2|15|.|TRBV19|.
TGTGCCAGTACCCCCGGGGGTACGGTGAACTATGGCTACACCTTC
CASTPGGTVNYGYTF
>TRBJ2-1|11|.|TRBV6-5|once
TGTGCCAGCAGCCGACTGAATGAGCAGTTCTTC
CASSRLNEQFF
>TRBJ2-7|16|TRBD1|TRBV9|once
TGTGCCAGCAGCGTAGTCCCCGACAGGGTCGGGATCGAGCAGTACTTC
CASSVVPDRVGIEQYF
>TRBJ1-5|15|.|TRBV5-3|.
TGTGCCAGAAGACACAGTGCCCCGGGCGGTCAGCCCCAGCATTTT
CARRHSAPGGQPQHF
>TRBJ1-2|15|TRBD1|TRBV5-1|.
TGCGCCAGCAGCTTGGCGGCAGGGGGGGACTATGGCTACACCTTC
CASSLAAGGDYGYTF
>TRBJ2-5|15|.|TRBV5-1|.
TGCGCCAGCACCCTCTGGGTGGGGGGCCGGGAGACCCAGTACTTC
CASTLWVGGRETQYF
>TRBJ1-3|16|.|TRBV5-4|few
TGTGCCAGCAGCTTAGGGGGGACTTTCTCTGGAAACACCATATATTTT
CASSLGGTFSGNTIYF
>TRBJ1-1|13|TRBD1|TRBV30|few
TGTGCCTTAATGACAGGGATGTACACTGAAGCTTTCTTT
CALMTGMYTEAFF
>TRBJ1-2|13|.|TRBV3-1/TRBV3-2|.
TGTGCCAGCAGCCGAAGGGGGGGAGCTGGCTACACCTTC
CASSRRGGAGYTF
>TRBJ2-7|14|.|TRBV7-2|few
TGTGCCAGCAGCTTTTATTCGGCGCAGGGAGAGCAGTACTTC
CASSFYSAQGEQYF